This T cell receptor (beta chain) was captured in a study of T cells in Graves' hyperthyroidism and ophthalmopathy. General study points: Onset of ophthalmopathy came a median roughly 6.9 months after the model predicted it.

Points on this clonotype: Its antigen remains unidentified.

Germline CDR1 is DFQATT and CDR2 is SNEGSKA (reference sequence). The CDR3 runs 13 residues. The ends were cut back, 0 bases at V and 2 bases at J, with 8 bases in the middle. Amplified regions were TCR beta CDR3 sequences from RNA transcripts. TCR CDR3 regions were first amplified by RT-PCR with HTBI primers. Using its own MiXCR run on the multiplex PCR reads, TCRdb lists one record per CDR3 protein. Altogether about 640,000 distinct CDR3 sequences are present, about a fifth being singletons, with the ten largest covering under 35%. Uncontrolled infection, other autoimmune disease, pregnancy or lactation excluded patients. The diagnostic basis comprised clinical symptoms, serum thyroxine and TRAb, thyroid ultrasound and orbital computed tomography.

V is TRBV20-1 and J is TRBJ2-7; D gene unclear. This receptor was obtained from a man aged 30 to 39 with Graves' ophthalmopathy. Source material: blood. The chain's CDR3 is CSARDPDTYEQYF. In DNA, the CDR3 is TGCAGTGCTAGAGATCCCGATACCTACGAGCAGTACTTC.